Listed below are T cell receptor beta chains from one sample, sequenced in a study of blood T cells in healthy people across ages. TCRdb recomputed calls from the 5' RACE reads with MiXCR, one row per CDR3 protein. The sample contains fewer than 650,000 distinct CDR3 sequences, roughly a quarter of which appear only once. These data were also reused for a study on T cells of mothers and their children.

The sample taken for sequencing was blood. The source of these receptors is a boy aged 2 to 10 in good health. Each CDR3 is given with its conserved first and last residue. Fields, in order: CDR3 protein, CDR3 DNA, V gene, D gene, clone size, J gene. The D gene is left open where the match is weak. Size tells how often a clone was seen (once, few, many) or the class of an expanded clone, and some rows leave it out.

CASSQGSDTIYF | TGTGCCAGCAGCCAAGGATCAGACACCATATATTTT | TRBV3-1 | - | - | TRBJ1-3
CASSRTGPVSNQPQHF | TGTGCCAGCAGCCGGACAGGCCCCGTCAGCAATCAGCCCCAGCATTTT | TRBV6-1 | TRBD1 | few | TRBJ1-5
CASSPVLNNEQFF | TGCGCCAGCAGCCCTGTTCTGAACAATGAGCAGTTCTTC | TRBV5-1 | - | - | TRBJ2-1
CASSLGPAVQPQHF | TGTGCCAGCAGTTTAGGGCCCGCAGTACAGCCCCAGCATTTT | TRBV12-3/TRBV12-4 | - | - | TRBJ1-5
CASSLRGFEDNQQFF | TGTGCCAGCAGCTTACGGGGATTTGAAGACAATCAGCAGTTCTTC | TRBV7-9 | - | - | TRBJ2-1
CASRAGIGNTIYF | TGTGCCAGCAGGGCCGGAATTGGAAACACCATATATTTT | TRBV12-3/TRBV12-4 | - | - | TRBJ1-3
CASSLSLAGLGNEKLFF | TGTGCCAGCAGCTTGTCATTGGCGGGGCTCGGAAATGAAAAACTGTTTTTT | TRBV11-2 | - | - | TRBJ1-4
CASSLQGPGNDEQYF | TGTGCCAGCAGCCTACAGGGGCCGGGTAACGACGAGCAGTACTTC | TRBV12-3/TRBV12-4 | TRBD1 | - | TRBJ2-7
CASSYQLAGGSEQHF | TGTGCCAGCAGTTACCAACTAGCGGGGGGGTCGGAGCAGCACTTC | TRBV6-5 | TRBD2 | - | TRBJ2-7
CASSLQGRLSGANVLTF | TGTGCCAGCAGCTTACAGGGCCGCCTATCTGGGGCCAACGTCCTGACTTTC | TRBV7-2 | - | few | TRBJ2-6
CASSASGTGTGGTQYF | TGTGCCAGCAGTGCCTCCGGGACAGGGACTGGGGGGACCCAGTACTTC | TRBV25-1 | TRBD1 | few | TRBJ2-5
CASSYSGGNTIYF | TGTGCCAGCAGTTACTCCGGGGGAAACACCATATATTTT | TRBV6-6 | - | - | TRBJ1-3
CASSPGNRGTYEQYF | TGTGCCAGCTCACCAGGGAACAGGGGTACCTACGAGCAGTACTTC | TRBV18 | TRBD1 | - | TRBJ2-7
CASRRTSGNYNEQFF | TGTGCCAGCAGAAGGACTAGCGGGAACTACAATGAGCAGTTCTTC | TRBV5-5 | TRBD2 | few | TRBJ2-1
CATRDSVNQETQYF | TGTGCCACGCGGGACAGCGTCAACCAAGAGACCCAGTACTTC | TRBV15 | - | - | TRBJ2-5
CASSAQLGLAGSNTGELFF | TGTGCCAGCAGCGCCCAACTCGGACTAGCGGGGTCGAACACCGGGGAGCTGTTTTTT | TRBV9 | TRBD2 | few | TRBJ2-2
CASSARNRGQSYEQYF | TGTGCCAGCAGCGCTAGGAACAGGGGCCAAAGCTACGAGCAGTACTTC | TRBV7-6 | TRBD1 | few | TRBJ2-7
CASSQGPRNEQFF | TGTGCCAGCAGCCAAGGTCCGCGCAATGAGCAGTTCTTC | TRBV14 | - | - | TRBJ2-1
CASSEEQAEKLFF | TGTGCCAGCAGTGAGGAACAGGCTGAAAAACTGTTTTTT | TRBV6-1 | - | once | TRBJ1-4
CASRPSQARQGKSSPLHF | TGTGCCAGCAGACCGTCCCAGGCCCGACAGGGAAAGAGTTCACCCCTCCACTTT | TRBV7-8 | TRBD1 | few | TRBJ1-6
CSARDFASYDDEQYF | TGCAGTGCTAGAGATTTCGCTAGCTACGACGACGAGCAGTACTTC | TRBV20-1 | - | - | TRBJ2-7
CASSLAPSGGGGYTF | TGTGCCAGCAGCTTAGCCCCCTCAGGGGGCGGTGGCTACACCTTC | TRBV7-2 | TRBD1 | - | TRBJ1-2
CASSRVAGEEETQYF | TGTGCCAGCAGTCGAGTAGCAGGCGAGGAAGAGACCCAGTACTTC | TRBV12-3/TRBV12-4 | - | - | TRBJ2-5
CASSVAAGAGNEQFF | TGTGCCAGCAGCGTAGCGGCGGGAGCTGGCAATGAGCAGTTCTTC | TRBV9 | TRBD2 | - | TRBJ2-1
CASSPAGTGDRTQYF | TGTGCCAGCTCACCTGCGGGGACAGGCGACCGGACCCAGTACTTC | TRBV18 | TRBD1 | - | TRBJ2-5
CASSFRNQPQHF | TGTGCCAGCAGCTTCCGCAATCAGCCCCAGCATTTT | TRBV5-6 | - | - | TRBJ1-5
CASSPAPTNTIYF | TGTGCCAGCAGCCCTGCGCCTACAAACACCATATATTTT | TRBV7-2 | - | few | TRBJ1-3
CASSRSGNTIYF | TGTGCCAGCAGCCGGTCTGGAAACACCATATATTTT | TRBV12-3/TRBV12-4 | - | many | TRBJ1-3
CASSGDRAEQFF | TGTGCCAGCAGTGGGGACAGGGCGGAGCAGTTCTTC | TRBV25-1 | TRBD1 | - | TRBJ2-1
CSVTGGTGNTIYF | TGCAGCGTTACCGGGGGGACTGGAAACACCATATATTTT | TRBV29-1 | - | - | TRBJ1-3
CASRTGTGDYGYTF | TGTGCCAGCAGGACCGGGACAGGGGACTATGGCTACACCTTC | TRBV2 | TRBD1 | - | TRBJ1-2